This TCR beta chain was sequenced in a study of human T cells and chemical hapten exposure. As to time point: pre-sensitization, week 0. Described treatment: therapeutic diphenylcyclopropenone sensitization with weekly scalp DPC. Unfractionated whole blood yielded the extracted total RNA. A single record per CDR3 protein comes from TCRdb applying MiXCR to the RACE reads. This table holds 100,000 to 150,000 distinct CDR3 sequences, roughly 14% found once. CDR3 length: 14 amino acids. Trimming cost V 5 bases and J 6 bases; bases outside gene matches: 6. Germline V gene lookup returns CDR1 SEHNR and CDR2 FQNEAQ (reference sequence).

The receptor's source is a woman younger than 35 with alopecia areata. Some clones in this sample may be carry-over from other donors' samples. Here the sequenced sample was whole blood, taken in connection with sensitization to the hapten diphenylcyclopropenone (DPC). The chain couples TRBV7-9 to TRBJ1-1; the match to TRBD1 covers 10 bases. CDR3 coding DNA: TGTGCCAGCAGCCAGACAGGGGGCAAGTCTGAAGCTTTCTTT. Residues: CASSQTGGKSEAFF.